Sequencing of this T cell receptor (beta chain) was carried out in a study of control samples from healthy donors and cancer patients. This table comes from immunoSEQ multiplex PCR, and its TCRdb copy is limited to in-frame clones, with some not included. The table has some 220,000 clones, just under 95% seen once; the top ten hold less than 1.6%. V lost 0 bases to trimming and J lost 2 bases, with 13 bases between them. The CDR3 contains 16 residues. Looked up from germline, CDR1 is SGHTS and CDR2 is YDEGEE. Sequencing used blood. The J gene is TRBJ2-3, the V gene TRBV5-8; D not certain. The TCR comes from a man aged 50 to 60 in good health. CDR3 protein: CASSLAQSRPTDTQYF. CDR3 bases: TGTGCCAGCAGCTTGGCACAGTCAAGGCCCACAGATACGCAGTATTTT. The variable domain in full, completed from reference TRBV5-8 and TRBJ2-3, reads EAGVTQSPTHLIKTRGQQATLRCSPISGHTSVYWYQQALGLGLQFLLWYDEGEERNRGNFPPRFSGRQFPNYSSELNVNALELEDSALYLCASSLAQSRPTDTQYFGPGTRLTVL.